The 6 T cell receptor beta chains reported below all come from one sample, sequenced in a study of memory CD4+ T cells and cytomegalovirus serostatus. Sequencing used immunoSEQ multiplex PCR; TCRdb keeps in-frame clones, though not all of them. Of 45,000 to 60,000 clones listed, around four fifths are singletons. The sort gate was single viable CD3+CD4+CD8-CD45RO+ cells for memory CD4+ T cells. Sequenced sample: memory CD4+ T cells from blood. The source is an adult in good health and CMV-seropositive.

The V gene is TRBV5-1, the J gene TRBJ1-3; TRBD1 might be the D (6 bases). V was clipped by 1 base and J by 0 bases, with 14 bases between them. Germline values: CDR1 SGHRS, CDR2 YFSETQ. The CDR3 is 17 residues long. Written as DNA, the CDR3 is TGCGCCAGCAGCTTGACCCTCGGGGGGGCCTCTGGAAACACCATATATTTT. It codes for CASSLTLGGASGNTIYF.

The chain employs TRBV14 and TRBJ2-7, with 9 bases that match TRBD2. From germline, CDR1 is SGHDN and CDR2 FVKESK. This CDR3 comprises 16 residues. V gave up 4 bases and J gave up 3 bases; unmatched junction bases: 10. The CDR3 here is CASSPIGGSGSYEQYF. In nucleotides, the CDR3 is TGTGCCAGCAGCCCCATCGGGGGTAGCGGGAGCTACGAGCAGTACTTC.

The V and J genes are TRBV4-3 and TRBJ2-7, with D uncertain. Germline CDR1 reads LGHNA; CDR2 reads YSLEER. The CDR3 consists of 19 residues. V shed 0 bases and J shed 3 bases, with 24 bases lying between them. CDR3 nucleotide sequence: TGCGCCAGCAGCCAAGATATGGGAACTGAGGAACGGAGAAACTACGAGCAGTACTTC. Protein product: CASSQDMGTEERRNYEQYF.

The chain has TRBV11-2 and TRBJ2-3, with D perhaps matching TRBD2 (5 bases). CDR3 length: 12 residues. The germline V gene encodes CDR1 SGHAT and CDR2 FQNNGV. Trimming removed 5 bases from V and 6 bases from J, with 9 bases in between. The CDR3 sequence is CASSPTGDTQYF. The CDR3 DNA sequence: TGTGCCAGCAGCCCAACGGGGGATACGCAGTATTTT. Looking up the rest from reference TRBV11-2 and TRBJ2-3 gives the full variable domain: EAGVAQSPRYKIIEKRQSVAFWCNPISGHATLYWYQQILGQGPKLLIQFQNNGVVDDSQLPKDRFSAERLKGVDSTLKIQPAKLEDSAVYLCASSPTGDTQYFGPGTRLTVL.

The chain links TRBV5-1 to TRBJ1-3; possible D gene TRBD1, 6 bases. The V gene lost 3 bases and the J gene lost 1 base, with 8 bases spanning the gap. The CDR3 sequence is 14 residues long. Germline loops: CDR1 SGHRS, CDR2 YFSETQ. CDR3 DNA sequence: TGCGCCAGCAGCTCGGACAGATCTGGAAACACCATATATTTT. Protein: CASSSDRSGNTIYF.

V is TRBV7-2 and J is TRBJ1-1; a possible D gene is TRBD1 (6 bases). The CDR3 extends over 14 amino acids. V was shortened by 3 bases and J by 1 base, with 9 bases between the two germline ends. Germline CDR1 and CDR2: SGHTA and FQGNSA. The CDR3 coding sequence is TGTGCCAGCAGCTTCCAGACAGGGAACACTGAAGCTTTCTTT. Protein sequence: CASSFQTGNTEAFF.